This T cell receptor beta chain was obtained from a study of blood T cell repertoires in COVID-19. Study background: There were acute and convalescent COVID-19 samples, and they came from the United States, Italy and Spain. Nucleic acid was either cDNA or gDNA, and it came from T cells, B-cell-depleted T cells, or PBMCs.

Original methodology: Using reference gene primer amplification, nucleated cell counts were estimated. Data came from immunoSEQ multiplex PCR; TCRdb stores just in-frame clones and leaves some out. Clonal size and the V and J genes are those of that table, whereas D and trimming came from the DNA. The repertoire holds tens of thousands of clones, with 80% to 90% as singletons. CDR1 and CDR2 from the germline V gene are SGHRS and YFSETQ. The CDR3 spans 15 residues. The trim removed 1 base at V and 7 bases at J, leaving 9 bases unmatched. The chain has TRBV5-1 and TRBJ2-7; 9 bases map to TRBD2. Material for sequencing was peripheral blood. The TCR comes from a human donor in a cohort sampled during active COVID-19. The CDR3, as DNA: TGCGCCAGCAGCTTGCTGGGCGGGGGGGCGGAAGAGCAGTACTTC. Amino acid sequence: CASSLLGGGAEEQYF.